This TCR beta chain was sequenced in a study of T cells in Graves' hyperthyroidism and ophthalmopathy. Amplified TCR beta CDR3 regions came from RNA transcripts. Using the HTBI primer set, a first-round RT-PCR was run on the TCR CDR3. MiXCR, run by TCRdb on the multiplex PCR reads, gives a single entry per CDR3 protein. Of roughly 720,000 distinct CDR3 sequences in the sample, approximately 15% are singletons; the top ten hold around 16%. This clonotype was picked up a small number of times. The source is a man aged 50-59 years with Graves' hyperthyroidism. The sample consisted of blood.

CDR3 sequence (DNA): TGTGCCAGCTCACCACCGAGTCAGGAGCTTAACTATGGCTACACCTTC. Its translation is CASSPPSQELNYGYTF. The chain recombines TRBV18 with TRBJ1-2; the D is unclear. V shed 0 bases and J shed 1 base, with 12 bases lying between them. The CDR3 sequence is 16 residues long. CDR1 is KGHSH, CDR2 LQKENI, per germline.